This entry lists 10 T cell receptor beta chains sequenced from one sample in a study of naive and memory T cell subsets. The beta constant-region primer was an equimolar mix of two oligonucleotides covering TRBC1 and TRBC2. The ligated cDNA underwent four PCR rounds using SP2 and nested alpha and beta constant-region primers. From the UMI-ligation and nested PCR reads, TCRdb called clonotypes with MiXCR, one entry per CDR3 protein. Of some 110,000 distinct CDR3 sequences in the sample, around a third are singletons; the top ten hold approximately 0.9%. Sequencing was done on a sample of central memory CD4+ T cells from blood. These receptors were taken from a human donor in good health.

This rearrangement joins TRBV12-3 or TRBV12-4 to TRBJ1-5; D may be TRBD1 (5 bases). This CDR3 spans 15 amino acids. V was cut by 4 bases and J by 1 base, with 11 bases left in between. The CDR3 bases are TGTGCCAGCAGTTCGTCCCAGGGAAGCAATCAGCCCCAGCATTTT. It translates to CASSSSQGSNQPQHF.

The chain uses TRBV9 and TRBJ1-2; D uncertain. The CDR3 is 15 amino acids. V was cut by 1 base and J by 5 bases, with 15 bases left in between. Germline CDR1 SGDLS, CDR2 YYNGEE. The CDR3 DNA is TGTGCCAGCAGCGTAAGGAACAGTTTATCTTATGGCTACACCTTC. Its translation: CASSVRNSLSYGYTF.

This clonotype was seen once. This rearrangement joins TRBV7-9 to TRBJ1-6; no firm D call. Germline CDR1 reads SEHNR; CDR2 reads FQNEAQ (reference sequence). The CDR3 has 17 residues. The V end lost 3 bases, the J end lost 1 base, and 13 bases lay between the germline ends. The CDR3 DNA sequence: TGTGCCAGCAGCTTGGGCGCAGGTCGGTCCTATAATTCACCCCTCCACTTT. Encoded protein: CASSLGAGRSYNSPLHF.

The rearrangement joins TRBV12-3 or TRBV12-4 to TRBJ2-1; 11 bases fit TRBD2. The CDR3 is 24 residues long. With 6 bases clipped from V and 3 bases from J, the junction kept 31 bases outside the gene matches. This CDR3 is CASRSGNLFKTGTSGNDGYNEQFF. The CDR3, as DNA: TGTGCCAGCAGGTCGGGAAACCTCTTTAAAACCGGGACTAGCGGAAACGACGGCTACAATGAGCAGTTCTTC.

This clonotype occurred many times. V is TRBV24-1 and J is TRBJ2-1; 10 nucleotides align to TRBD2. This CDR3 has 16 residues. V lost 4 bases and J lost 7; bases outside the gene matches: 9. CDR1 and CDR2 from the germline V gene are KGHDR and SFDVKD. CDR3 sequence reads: CATSDDSSGSSNEQFF. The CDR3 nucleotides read TGTGCCACCAGTGACGATTCTAGCGGGAGTAGTAATGAGCAGTTCTTC.

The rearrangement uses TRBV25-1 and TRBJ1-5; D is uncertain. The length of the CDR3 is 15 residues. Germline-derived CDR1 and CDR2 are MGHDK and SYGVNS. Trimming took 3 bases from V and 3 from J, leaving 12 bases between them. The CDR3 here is CASSEGGLNNQPQHF. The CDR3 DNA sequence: TGTGCCAGCAGTGAGGGCGGATTAAACAATCAGCCCCAGCATTTT.

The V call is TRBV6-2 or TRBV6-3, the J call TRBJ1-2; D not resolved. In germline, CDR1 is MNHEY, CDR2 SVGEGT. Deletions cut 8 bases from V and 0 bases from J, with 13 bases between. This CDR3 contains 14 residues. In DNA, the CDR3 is TGTGCCAGCCGGACTGCGGAAGCTAACTATGGCTACACCTTC. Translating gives CASRTAEANYGYTF.

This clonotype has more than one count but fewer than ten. The CDR3 here is CSARRTGVANSPLHF. In DNA form, the CDR3 reads TGCAGTGCTAGAAGAACAGGGGTCGCTAATTCACCCCTCCACTTT. This chain links TRBV20-1 with TRBJ1-6; 7 nucleotides align to TRBD1. The CDR3 is 15 residues long. CDR1 is DFQATT, CDR2 SNEGSKA, per germline (reference sequence). V trimming: 2 bases; J trimming: 6 bases; junction bases outside the gene matches: 7.

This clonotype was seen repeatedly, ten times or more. The CDR3 nucleotides read TGTGCCAGCATTGTCAGCGAAGCCTCCTACAATGAGCAGTTCTTC. Its translation: CASIVSEASYNEQFF. The V gene is TRBV2, the J gene TRBJ2-1, with D hard to call. The CDR3 consists of 15 residues. V was trimmed by 7 bases and J by 0 bases, leaving 13 bases between them. The germline V gene encodes CDR1 SNHLY and CDR2 FYNNEI.

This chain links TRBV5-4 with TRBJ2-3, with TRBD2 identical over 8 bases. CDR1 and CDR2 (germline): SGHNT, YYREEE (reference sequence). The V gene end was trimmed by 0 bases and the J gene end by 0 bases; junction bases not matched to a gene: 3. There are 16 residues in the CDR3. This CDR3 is CASSLGRGASTDTQYF. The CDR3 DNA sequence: TGTGCCAGCAGCTTGGGGCGGGGGGCTAGCACAGATACGCAGTATTTT.